The clone carrying this TCR beta chain was seen only once. Per the original data handling: Researchers report that nucleated cell counts were estimated from reference gene primer amplification. Sequencing was performed with immunoSEQ multiplex PCR; in TCRdb, only in-frame clones are kept and a portion is missing. For V, J and clone size, that table is used; D and trimming come from the DNA. The data hold 120,000 or so clones, with about 86% observed a single time. Between the trimmed V and J ends, which lost 3 bases and 7 bases, there was a span of 13 bases. Germline loops: CDR1 MDHEN, CDR2 SYDVKM. This CDR3 contains 15 residues. This sample stems from a study of blood T cell repertoires in COVID-19. Study-level background: Specimens from acute and convalescent COVID-19 originated in the United States, Italy and Spain. Sample material is recorded as cDNA or gDNA derived from T cells, B-cell-depleted T cells, or PBMCs.

The chain uses TRBV28 and TRBJ1-6, with D perhaps matching TRBD1 (5 bases). The sequence was obtained from a woman aged 45-60 years with active or convalescent COVID-19. Input material: peripheral blood. CDR3 residues: CASSFRAFRNSPLHF. The CDR3, as DNA: TGTGCCAGCAGTTTCAGGGCTTTCAGGAATTCACCCCTCCACTTT.